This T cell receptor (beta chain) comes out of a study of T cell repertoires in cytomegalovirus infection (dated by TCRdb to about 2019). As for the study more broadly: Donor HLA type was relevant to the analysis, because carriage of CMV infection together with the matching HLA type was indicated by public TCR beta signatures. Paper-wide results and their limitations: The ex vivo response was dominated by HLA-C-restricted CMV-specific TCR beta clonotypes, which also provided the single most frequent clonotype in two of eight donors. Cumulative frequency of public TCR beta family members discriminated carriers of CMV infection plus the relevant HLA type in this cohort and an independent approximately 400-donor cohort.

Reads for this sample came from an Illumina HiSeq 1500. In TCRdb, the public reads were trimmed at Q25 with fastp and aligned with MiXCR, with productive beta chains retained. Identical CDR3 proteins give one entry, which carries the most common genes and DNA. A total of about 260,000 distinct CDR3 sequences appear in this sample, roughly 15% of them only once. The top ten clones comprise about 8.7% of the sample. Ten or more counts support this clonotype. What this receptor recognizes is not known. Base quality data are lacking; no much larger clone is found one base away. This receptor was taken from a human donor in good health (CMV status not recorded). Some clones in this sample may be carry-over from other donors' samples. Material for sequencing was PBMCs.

Here the CDR3 is given as CASTDRGQNTEAFF. The DNA is as follows: TGTGCCAGCACGGACAGGGGGCAGAACACTGAAGCTTTCTTT. The rearrangement joined TRBV6-1 to TRBJ1-1; 11 central bases correspond to TRBD1. The germline V gene provides CDR1 MNHNS and CDR2 SASEGT. The CDR3 holds 14 amino acids from the cysteine to the phenylalanine. The read is trimmed to its CDR3 DNA, 42 bases read in frame from base 1. Clipping removes 7 bases from V and 1 base from J, with 2 as the unmatched junction base count.